This TCR beta chain was recovered during a study of blood T cells in healthy people across ages. At the level of the study: Capture via template switching afforded approximately one barcoded beta molecule per two T cells.

Through a sample-barcoded 5' primer and a J-beta primer mix, a second PCR was run for roughly 6 to 12 cycles. The template-switch adaptor, which had 12 random nucleotides, put a tag on each cDNA molecule. TCRdb passed the 5' RACE reads through MiXCR, listing each CDR3 protein once. The table has hundreds of thousands of distinct CDR3 sequences, roughly 50% seen once. General study points: Aged donors had fewer naive CD4+ cells and lower diversity than long-lived donors.

The CDR3 contains 17 residues. Only a few counts were recorded for this clonotype. The antigen remains undetermined. The amount of total RNA extracted per sample was at least 6 micrograms. The sequenced sample consisted of blood. The sequence was collected from a man aged 25 to 40 in good health. The genes are TRBV21-1 and TRBJ2-7; the table's D call TRBD1 went unverified against the DNA. TRBV21-1 represents a pseudogene. In DNA, the CDR3 is TGTGCCAGCAGCAGGACGGCAATGGGGCAGATTCTCTACGAGCAGTACTTC. Translation gives CASSRTAMGQILYEQYF.